The entry below gives a single T cell receptor beta chain sequence along with its context. This sample was taken from a study of shared clonotypes between healthy human individuals. Naive CD8 cells lacked CD45RO and underwent positive selection for CCR7, leaving out terminally differentiated effector memory CD45RA+ cells. Deep-level settings were used for running the assay. Libraries were prepared by immunoSEQ multiplex PCR; TCRdb keeps only in-frame clonotypes and omits some of them. The sample holds over 2 million clones, approximately 94% seen once. The V end was cut by 1 base, the J end by 7 bases, with 17 bases between. The CDR3 extends over 15 amino acids. Per the germline V gene, CDR1 is SGHTA and CDR2 is FQGTGA.

The rearrangement uses TRBV7-3 and TRBJ2-7, with D possibly TRBD2 on 6 matching bases. The clonotype originates from a man younger than 35 in good health. The source material was naive CD8+ T cells sorted from blood. The CDR3 region is CASSLNGGAVREQYF. The CDR3 coding sequence is TGTGCCAGCAGCTTAAATGGCGGGGCGGTTCGGGAGCAGTACTTC. The full variable domain, rest sourced from reference TRBV7-3 and TRBJ2-7, is GAGVSQTPSNKVTEKGKYVELRCDPISGHTALYWYRQSLGQGPEFLIYFQGTGAADDSGLPNDRFFAVRPEGSVSTLKIQRTERGDSAVYLCASSLNGGAVREQYFGPGTRLTVT.